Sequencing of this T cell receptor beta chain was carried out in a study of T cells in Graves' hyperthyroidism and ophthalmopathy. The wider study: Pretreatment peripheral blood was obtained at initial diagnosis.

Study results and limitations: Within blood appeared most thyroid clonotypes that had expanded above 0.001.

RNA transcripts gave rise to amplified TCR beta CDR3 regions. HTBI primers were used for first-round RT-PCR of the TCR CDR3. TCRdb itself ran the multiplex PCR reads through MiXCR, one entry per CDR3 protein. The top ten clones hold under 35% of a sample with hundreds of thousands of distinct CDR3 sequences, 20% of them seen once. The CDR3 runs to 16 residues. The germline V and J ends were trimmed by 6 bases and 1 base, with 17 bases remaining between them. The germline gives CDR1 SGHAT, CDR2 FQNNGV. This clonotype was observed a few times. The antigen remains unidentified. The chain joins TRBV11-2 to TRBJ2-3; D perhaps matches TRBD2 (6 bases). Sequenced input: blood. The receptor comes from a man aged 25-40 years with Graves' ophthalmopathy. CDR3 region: CASRAPGLARTDTQYF. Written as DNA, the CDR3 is TGTGCCAGCAGAGCCCCGGGGCTAGCGCGCACAGATACGCAGTATTTT.